A selection of T cell receptor beta chains follows, all from one sample in a study of blood T cell repertoires in COVID-19. Assay used: immunoSEQ multiplex PCR; TCRdb lists only in-frame clones, some missing. The sample lists about 310,000 clones, about 88% occurring once. Sequencing was carried out using PBMCs or T cells enriched from blood (not recorded which). The receptors were gathered from a woman in her thirties or forties who had recovered from COVID-19. The conserved cysteine and the conserved F or W are not part of the CDR3 here.

j_call: TRBJ2-7
v_call: TRBV10-3
cdr3_length: 12
cdr3_aa: AIRDGTGINEQY

j_call: TRBJ2-1
v_call: TRBV7-9
cdr3_length: 14
cdr3_aa: ASSPGGSGDYNEQF

j_call: TRBJ2-2
v_call: TRBV7-7
cdr3_length: 13
cdr3_aa: ASSTQGAGTGELF

j_call: TRBJ1-5
v_call: TRBV2
cdr3_length: 13
cdr3_aa: ASSRTGGVGQPQH

j_call: TRBJ2-2
v_call: TRBV29-1
cdr3_length: 10
cdr3_aa: SIGHTNGELF

j_call: TRBJ2-3
v_call: TRBV28
cdr3_length: 11
cdr3_aa: AISQGGTDTQY

j_call: TRBJ2-1
v_call: TRBV7-3
cdr3_length: 17
cdr3_aa: ASSSPTSGGWSSYNEQF

j_call: TRBJ1-5
v_call: TRBV28
cdr3_length: 12
cdr3_aa: AGNTGLSNQPQH

j_call: TRBJ2-7
v_call: TRBV11-2
cdr3_length: 12
cdr3_aa: ASSQDGLANEQY

j_call: TRBJ2-7
v_call: TRBV5-6
cdr3_length: 14
cdr3_aa: ASSRRTSGTRYEQY

j_call: TRBJ1-5
v_call: TRBV30
cdr3_length: 13
cdr3_aa: AWAPKGQFNQPQH

j_call: TRBJ2-2
v_call: TRBV28
cdr3_length: 10
cdr3_aa: ASSFLLGELF

j_call: TRBJ1-2
v_call: TRBV6-5
cdr3_length: 12
cdr3_aa: ASNPTGTVYGYT

j_call: TRBJ2-2
v_call: TRBV4-1
cdr3_length: 15
cdr3_aa: ASSPGLTGGGAGELF

j_call: TRBJ2-1
v_call: TRBV3-1/TRBV3-2
cdr3_length: 13
cdr3_aa: ASSQGVTAVAEQF

j_call: TRBJ2-3
v_call: TRBV6-1
cdr3_length: 14
cdr3_aa: ASSGPSRPSTDTQY

j_call: TRBJ2-2
v_call: TRBV7-6
cdr3_length: 17
cdr3_aa: ASSLSLAGVTLNTGELF

j_call: TRBJ1-1
v_call: TRBV29-1
cdr3_length: 9
cdr3_aa: SAQGNTEAF

j_call: TRBJ1-2
v_call: TRBV7-9
cdr3_length: 10
cdr3_aa: ASSSLGVGYT

j_call: TRBJ2-1
v_call: TRBV25-1
cdr3_length: 15
cdr3_aa: ASSESGRGVAYNEQF

j_call: TRBJ2-7
v_call: TRBV2
cdr3_length: 12
cdr3_aa: ASSQRTGAYEQY

j_call: TRBJ2-3
v_call: TRBV28
cdr3_length: 12
cdr3_aa: ASRGGGTSGTQY

j_call: TRBJ2-1
v_call: TRBV24-1
cdr3_length: 12
cdr3_aa: ATSDWDNYNEQF

j_call: TRBJ2-7
v_call: TRBV19
cdr3_length: 13
cdr3_aa: ASSPGTGTPYEQY

j_call: TRBJ2-1
v_call: TRBV7-2
cdr3_length: 11
cdr3_aa: ASSLAPPGEQF

j_call: TRBJ2-7
v_call: TRBV25-1
cdr3_length: 10
cdr3_aa: ASSVLSYEQY

j_call: TRBJ2-1
v_call: TRBV18
cdr3_length: 12
cdr3_aa: ASSPAGGRGEQF

j_call: TRBJ2-7
v_call: TRBV4-3
cdr3_length: 12
cdr3_aa: ASSQGAGTYEQY

j_call: TRBJ2-4
v_call: TRBV5-6
cdr3_length: 11
cdr3_aa: ASSFPGKNIQY

j_call: TRBJ2-3
v_call: TRBV5-6
cdr3_length: 15
cdr3_aa: ASSLADMGGRSDTQY

j_call: TRBJ2-7
v_call: TRBV6-2/TRBV6-3
cdr3_length: 13
cdr3_aa: ASSSGGTGTYEQY

j_call: TRBJ2-1
v_call: TRBV15
cdr3_length: 13
cdr3_aa: ATKTTGSSYNEQF

j_call: TRBJ2-5
v_call: TRBV19
cdr3_length: 12
cdr3_aa: ASQGDRGRETQY

j_call: TRBJ2-2
v_call: TRBV19
cdr3_length: 13
cdr3_aa: ASSSRGTNTGELF

j_call: TRBJ1-4
v_call: TRBV12-5
cdr3_length: 13
cdr3_aa: ASLPPGTGDEKLF